These 8 T cell receptor beta chains were sequenced from one sample in a study of cytotoxic CD8 clonotypes in ibrutinib-treated CLL. Sequencing used immunoSEQ multiplex PCR; TCRdb keeps in-frame clones, though not all of them. This sample has about 45,000 clones, with just over 65% found just once. The specimen comprised PBMCs, sampled after 24 months of ibrutinib treatment. Receptors were obtained from a human donor with chronic lymphocytic leukemia.

J is TRBJ2-7 and V is TRBV19; TRBD2 agrees at 7 bases. The CDR3 is 14 amino acids. In germline, CDR1 is LNHDA, CDR2 SQIVND (reference sequence). With V trimmed by 3 bases and J by 2 bases, 4 bases remained unmatched. This CDR3 reads CASSMPGLTYEQYF. As DNA, the CDR3 is TGTGCCAGTAGTATGCCGGGACTAACCTACGAGCAGTACTTC.

V is TRBV27 and J is TRBJ2-7; 7 bases align to TRBD1. The CDR3 is made up of 15 amino acids. The germline gives CDR1 MNHEY, CDR2 SMNVEV (reference sequence). Trimming cost V 5 bases and J 2 bases; bases outside gene matches: 9. The CDR3 DNA follows: TGTGCCAGCAGTCCGAAGACAGGGATTGCCTACGAGCAGTACTTC. Residues: CASSPKTGIAYEQYF.

V usage is TRBV30 and J usage is TRBJ1-5; TRBD1 matches 9 bases. This CDR3 contains 15 residues. CDR1 is GTSNPN and CDR2 is SVGIG in the germline V gene (reference sequence). V lost 5 bases, J lost 5 bases, and 10 bases stayed unmatched. Here the CDR3 reads CAWSHGQGHHQPQHF. The CDR3 nucleotides are TGTGCCTGGTCGCACGGACAGGGGCACCATCAGCCCCAGCATTTT.

The genes are TRBV10-3 and TRBJ2-7; TRBD1 might be the D (6 bases). CDR1 is ENHRY and CDR2 is SYGVKD in the germline V gene. Deletions cut 2 bases from V and 4 bases from J, with 12 bases between. This CDR3 region has 14 residues. The CDR3 DNA reads TGTGCCATCAGTGAGATGCAGGGGCATTACGAGCAGTACTTC. Translating gives CAISEMQGHYEQYF.

V is TRBV9 and J is TRBJ1-1; tentatively, D is TRBD1 (5 bases). V shed 3 bases and J shed 3 bases, with 15 bases lying between them. Germline V lookup: CDR1 SGDLS, CDR2 YYNGEE. The CDR3 extends over 15 amino acids. CDR3 sequence: CASSGGSLGDTEAFF. For the CDR3, the DNA is TGTGCCAGCAGCGGGGGTAGTTTAGGGGACACTGAAGCTTTCTTT.

The chain employs TRBV28 and TRBJ2-1; possible D gene TRBD2, 6 bases. The V end was cut by 3 bases, the J end by 4 bases, with 13 bases between. The CDR3 contains 15 residues. CDR1 and CDR2 from the germline V gene are MDHEN and SYDVKM. The CDR3 reads CASSLAGKNYNEQFF. As DNA, the CDR3 is TGTGCCAGCAGTTTGGCGGGGAAAAATTACAATGAGCAGTTCTTC.

J is TRBJ2-1 and V is TRBV11-2, with 7 bases aligning to TRBD2. This CDR3 spans 13 amino acids. The germline gives CDR1 SGHAT, CDR2 FQNNGV. V gave up 2 bases and J gave up 9 bases; unmatched junction bases: 4. The CDR3 reads CASSLTWGGEQFF. The CDR3 DNA reads TGTGCCAGCAGCTTAACGTGGGGGGGTGAGCAGTTCTTC.

The chain couples TRBV11-2 to TRBJ1-3; D might be TRBD1 (6 bases). This CDR3 has 15 amino acids. The germline CDR1 and CDR2 sequences are SGHAT and FQNNGV. Trimming took 3 bases from V and 3 from J, leaving 12 bases between them. In DNA, the CDR3 is TGTGCCAGCAGCTTTTCCCCGGACAGTGGAAACACCATATATTTT. Its translation is CASSFSPDSGNTIYF.